The next 16 T cell receptor beta chains were all read from a single sample in a study of cytomegalovirus exposure and HLA in healthy donors (dated by TCRdb to about 2017). Library creation used the immunoSEQ multiplex PCR assay. The multiplex PCR relied on a mix of 60 forward primers for TCR Vbeta segments and 13 reverse primers for TCR Jbeta segments. TCRdb obtained this table from immuneACCESS and retained in-frame rearrangements with V and J assigned. These tables miss some clones; where compared with another copy, unresolved V genes account for less than half of the shortfall, and the remainder is unexplained. This sample comprises more than 110,000 clones, less than 85% of them detected only once. The ten largest clones capture about 2.2% of the sample. The sequencing sample was made of PBMCs. These receptors all stem from a woman aged 55-69 years in good health and CMV-seropositive.

This sequence joins TRBV29-1 and TRBJ2-5, with D maybe TRBD2 (5 bases). CDR1 SQVTM and CDR2 ANQGSEA come from the germline V gene. Between the trimmed V and J ends, which lost 4 bases and 5 bases, there was a span of 17 bases. This CDR3 comprises 14 residues. Here the CDR3 DNA reads TGCAGCGTTGCCTCTACTAGTATGGGGGAGACCCAGTACTTC. The encoded protein is CSVASTSMGETQYF. Variable domain in full (rest from reference TRBV29-1 and TRBJ2-5): SAVISQKPSRDICQRGTSLTIQCQVDSQVTMMFWYRQQPGQSLTLIATANQGSEATYESGFVIDKFPISRPNLTFSTLTVSNMSPEDSSIYLCSVASTSMGETQYFGPGTRLLVL.

The J gene is TRBJ2-1, the V gene TRBV6-1; 10 nucleotides line up with TRBD2. V lost 3 bases, J lost 5 bases, and 4 bases stayed unmatched. This CDR3 contains 15 residues. Per germline, CDR1 MNHNS and CDR2 SASEGT. CDR3 region: CASSEASGRDNEQFF. CDR3 nucleotides: TGTGCCAGCAGTGAGGCTAGCGGGAGAGACAATGAGCAGTTCTTC.

The V gene is TRBV7-9, the J gene TRBJ1-3, with TRBD1 as a possible D gene (5 bases). Trimming shortened V by 4 bases and J by 7 bases, and 17 bases separated the two germline ends. CDR1 and CDR2 from the germline V gene are SEHNR and FQNEAQ (reference sequence). The CDR3 is made up of 15 amino acids. The CDR3: CASSSAPGMMNTIYF. The CDR3 DNA follows: TGTGCCAGCAGCTCCGCCCCAGGGATGATGAACACCATATATTTT. Supplemented by reference TRBV7-9 and TRBJ1-3, the full variable domain reads DTGVSQNPRHKITKRGQNVTFRCDPISEHNRLYWYRQTLGQGPEFLTYFQNEAQLEKSRLLSDRFSAERPKGSFSTLEIQRTEQGDSAMYLCASSSAPGMMNTIYFGEGSWLTVV.

CDR3 DNA sequence: TGCAGCGTCTCTCCGGGACTAGCGGTGTTCAATGAGCAGTTCTTC. This translates into CSVSPGLAVFNEQFF. The chain carries TRBV29-1 and TRBJ2-1, with TRBD2 identical over 11 bases. Germline lookup yields CDR1 SQVTM and CDR2 ANQGSEA. There are 15 residues in the CDR3. V dropped 6 bases and J dropped 6; count of bases not matched to a gene: 10.

This clone was counted once. The chain joins TRBV7-9 to TRBJ1-5; no firm D call. Per the germline V gene, CDR1 is SEHNR and CDR2 is FQNEAQ (reference sequence). V shed 0 bases and J shed 5 bases, with 5 bases lying between them. The CDR3 runs 13 residues. The CDR3 protein is CASSLASYQPQHF. The CDR3 nucleotides are TGTGCCAGCAGCTTAGCGTCCTATCAGCCCCAGCATTTT.

This clone was counted between two and nine times. J is TRBJ1-1 and V is TRBV2; a weak D match, TRBD1 (6 bases). The V and J ends lost 7 bases and 1 base respectively, with 10 bases between them. CDR3 size: 13 residues. In germline, CDR1 is SNHLY, CDR2 FYNNEI. Here the CDR3 reads CASIWGPNTEAFF. The CDR3 DNA reads TGTGCCAGCATTTGGGGGCCGAACACTGAAGCTTTCTTT.

Regarding this clone: The junction departs from the called germline gene at one end, perhaps through a read error. The V and J genes are TRBV7-7 and TRBJ2-3; unclear D gene. Germline V lookup: CDR1 SSHAT, CDR2 FNYEAQ (reference sequence). This CDR3 contains 13 residues. The CDR3 bases are TGTGCTAGCAGCTCCGACCCGTGGGCAACGCAGTATTTT. It codes for CASSSDPWATQYF.

The CDR3 loop reads CASSYSGKRDGYTF. Here the CDR3 DNA reads TGCGCCAGCAGTTACTCCGGGAAAAGGGATGGCTACACCTTC. The chain combines TRBV4-1 with TRBJ1-2; D remains ambiguous. V dropped 6 bases and J dropped 6 bases, with 17 bases sitting between them. The CDR3 contains 14 residues. CDR1 is MGHRA, CDR2 YSYEKL, per germline.

This chain connects TRBV6-5 to TRBJ2-7; TRBD2 matches at 8 bases. This CDR3 region has 15 residues. The V and J ends lost 6 bases and 0 bases, in that order; junction bases with no gene match: 7. Germline loops: CDR1 MNHEY, CDR2 SVGAGI. CDR3 sequence: CASSPSREVSYEQYF. As DNA, the CDR3 is TGTGCCAGCAGCCCCTCGCGGGAGGTCTCCTACGAGCAGTACTTC.

The J gene is TRBJ2-7, the V gene TRBV2; 8 bases are shared with TRBD1. Germline values: CDR1 SNHLY, CDR2 FYNNEI. J lost 3 bases, V lost 3 bases, and 7 bases had no gene match. The CDR3 sequence is 15 residues long. CDR3 sequence: CASSDSGGKIYEQYF. CDR3 nucleotide sequence: TGTGCCAGCAGTGACTCAGGGGGCAAAATCTACGAGCAGTACTTC.

The rearrangement joins TRBV4-1 to TRBJ2-3; 8 positions match TRBD2. CDR1 and CDR2 (germline): MGHRA, YSYEKL. The CDR3 is 17 amino acids. V lost 3 bases to trimming and J lost 0 bases; unmatched junction nucleotides: 8. The CDR3 sequence: CASSQTLAGLSTDTQYF. The DNA for the CDR3 is TGCGCCAGCAGCCAGACCTTAGCGGGGCTAAGCACAGATACGCAGTATTTT.

The J gene is TRBJ2-3, the V gene TRBV14; D is perhaps TRBD1 (6 bases). The germline gives CDR1 SGHDN, CDR2 FVKESK. The CDR3 has 18 amino acids. Deletions cut 4 bases from V and 4 bases from J, with 24 bases between. The CDR3 nucleotides read TGTGCCAGCAGCCGAATCGCAAAATCTACAGGGAAGGCAGATACGCAGTATTTT. Translating it yields CASSRIAKSTGKADTQYF.

V usage is TRBV28 and J usage is TRBJ1-2, with D perhaps TRBD1 (6 bases). Germline CDR1 and CDR2: MDHEN and SYDVKM. The CDR3 contains 12 residues. V gave up 7 bases and J gave up 8 bases, with 14 bases separating them. CDR3 residues: CASNVRGGGYTF. The CDR3 coding sequence is TGTGCCAGCAACGTCAGGGGCGGCGGCTACACCTTC.

This clone occurred a few times. The chain couples TRBV19 to TRBJ1-1, with 10 bases fitting TRBD1. The germline V gene encodes CDR1 LNHDA and CDR2 SQIVND (reference sequence). The trim removed 8 bases at V and 4 bases at J, leaving 10 bases unmatched. The CDR3 has 15 residues. As DNA, the CDR3 is TGTGCCAGTGCTAATCCGGGACAGGGGACCACTGAAGCTTTCTTT. Translation: CASANPGQGTTEAFF. Based on the CDR3 plus reference TRBV19 and TRBJ1-1, the full variable domain is DGGITQSPKYLFRKEGQNVTLSCEQNLNHDAMYWYRQDPGQGLRLIYYSQIVNDFQKGDIAEGYSVSREKKESFPLTVTSAQKNPTAFYLCASANPGQGTTEAFFGQGTRLTVV.

The sample holds one count of this clone. V gene TRBV19 combines with J gene TRBJ1-2; no clear D. This CDR3 has 13 residues. CDR1 is LNHDA and CDR2 is SQIVND in the germline V gene (reference sequence). V was clipped by 3 bases and J by 4 bases, with 9 bases between them. This CDR3 is CASSIPGVYGYTF. The CDR3 nucleotides read TGTGCCAGTAGTATCCCGGGTGTCTATGGCTACACCTTC.

The gene calls are TRBV15 and TRBJ2-1; 10 bases agree with TRBD2. Germline CDR1 reads LNHNV; CDR2 reads YYDKDF (reference sequence). The length of the CDR3 is 15 residues. Trimming took 4 bases from V and 4 from J; bases not matched to a gene: 4. The CDR3 nucleotides read TGTGCCACCAGCATGTCACTAGCGGGATACAATGAGCAGTTCTTC. The encoded protein is CATSMSLAGYNEQFF.